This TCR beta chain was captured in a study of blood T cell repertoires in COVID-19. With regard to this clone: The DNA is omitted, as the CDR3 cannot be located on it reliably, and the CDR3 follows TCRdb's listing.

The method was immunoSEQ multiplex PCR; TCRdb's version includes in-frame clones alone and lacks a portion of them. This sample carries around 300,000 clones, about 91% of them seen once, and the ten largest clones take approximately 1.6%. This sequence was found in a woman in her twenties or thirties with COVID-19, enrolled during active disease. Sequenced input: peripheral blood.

The CDR3 sequence: CASSSLIHVAGGSYNEQFF. V and J are TRBV21-1 and TRBJ2-1; no DNA check was done on the table's D call, TRBD2. TRBV21-1 is described as a pseudogene. The CDR3 is 19 amino acids in total, end residues counted.